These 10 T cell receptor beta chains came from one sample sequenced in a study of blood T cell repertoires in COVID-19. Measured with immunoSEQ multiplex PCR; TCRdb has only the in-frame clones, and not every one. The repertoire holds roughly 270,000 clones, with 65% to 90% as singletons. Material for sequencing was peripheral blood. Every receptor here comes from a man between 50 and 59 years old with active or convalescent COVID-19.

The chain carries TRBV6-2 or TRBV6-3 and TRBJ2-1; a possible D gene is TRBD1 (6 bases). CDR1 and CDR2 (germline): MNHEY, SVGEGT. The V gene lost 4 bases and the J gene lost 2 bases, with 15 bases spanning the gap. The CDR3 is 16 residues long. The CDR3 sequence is CASSSGGGAPYNEQFF. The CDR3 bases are TGTGCCAGCAGTTCAGGTGGGGGCGCTCCCTACAATGAGCAGTTCTTC.

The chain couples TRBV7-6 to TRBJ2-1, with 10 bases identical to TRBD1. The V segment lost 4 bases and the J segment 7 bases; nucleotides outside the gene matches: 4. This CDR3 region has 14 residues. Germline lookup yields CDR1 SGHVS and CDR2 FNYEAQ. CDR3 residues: CASSWTGGANEQFF. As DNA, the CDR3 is TGTGCCAGCAGCTGGACAGGGGGAGCGAATGAGCAGTTCTTC.

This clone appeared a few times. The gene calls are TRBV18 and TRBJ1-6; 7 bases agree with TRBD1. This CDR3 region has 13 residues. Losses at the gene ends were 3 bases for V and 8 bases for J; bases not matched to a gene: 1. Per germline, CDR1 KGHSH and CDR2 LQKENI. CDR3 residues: CASSPGQDSPLHF. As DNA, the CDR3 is TGTGCCAGCTCACCCGGACAGGATTCACCCCTCCACTTT.

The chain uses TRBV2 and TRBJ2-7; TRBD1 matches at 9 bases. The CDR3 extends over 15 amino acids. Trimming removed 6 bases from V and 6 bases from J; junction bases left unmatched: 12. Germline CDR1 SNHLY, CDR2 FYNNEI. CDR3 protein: CASREVGQGLAEQYF. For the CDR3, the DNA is TGTGCCAGCAGGGAGGTGGGACAGGGCTTAGCCGAGCAGTACTTC.

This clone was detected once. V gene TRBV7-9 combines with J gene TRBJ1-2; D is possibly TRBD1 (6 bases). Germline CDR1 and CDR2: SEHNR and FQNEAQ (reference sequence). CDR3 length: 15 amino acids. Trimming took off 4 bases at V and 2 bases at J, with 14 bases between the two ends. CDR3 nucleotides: TGTGCCAGCAGCTGGAGTTGGGACACCAACTATGGCTACACCTTC. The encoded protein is CASSWSWDTNYGYTF. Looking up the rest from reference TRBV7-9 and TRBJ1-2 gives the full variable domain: DTGVSQNPRHKITKRGQNVTFRCDPISEHNRLYWYRQTLGQGPEFLTYFQNEAQLEKSRLLSDRFSAERPKGSFSTLEIQRTEQGDSAMYLCASSWSWDTNYGYTFGSGTRLTVV.

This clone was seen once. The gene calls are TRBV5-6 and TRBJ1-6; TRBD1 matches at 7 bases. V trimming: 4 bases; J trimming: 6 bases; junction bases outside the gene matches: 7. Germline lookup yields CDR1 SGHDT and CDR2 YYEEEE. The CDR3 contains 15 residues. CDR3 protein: CASSLPGQINSPLHF. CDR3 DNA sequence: TGTGCCAGCAGCCTGCCGGGACAGATTAATTCACCCCTCCACTTT.

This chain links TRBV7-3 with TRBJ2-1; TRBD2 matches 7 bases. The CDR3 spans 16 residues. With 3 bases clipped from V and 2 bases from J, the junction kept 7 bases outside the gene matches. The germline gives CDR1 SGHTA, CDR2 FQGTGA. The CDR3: CASSFGGRAPYNEQFF. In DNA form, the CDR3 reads TGTGCCAGCAGCTTTGGAGGGAGGGCCCCCTACAATGAGCAGTTCTTC.

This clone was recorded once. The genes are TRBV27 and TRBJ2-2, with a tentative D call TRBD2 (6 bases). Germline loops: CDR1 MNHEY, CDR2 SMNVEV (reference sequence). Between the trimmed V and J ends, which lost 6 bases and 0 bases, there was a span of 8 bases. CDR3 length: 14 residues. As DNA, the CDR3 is TGTGCCAGCAGGGGGGGATCGAACACCGGGGAGCTGTTTTTT. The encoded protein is CASRGGSNTGELFF.

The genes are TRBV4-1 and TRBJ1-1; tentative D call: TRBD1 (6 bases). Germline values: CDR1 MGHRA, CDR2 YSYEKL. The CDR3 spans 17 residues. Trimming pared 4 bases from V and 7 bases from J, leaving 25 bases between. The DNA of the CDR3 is TGCGCCAGCAGCCTATCTTCAGAATTCCAGGGGTCGAATGAAGCTTTCTTT. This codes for CASSLSSEFQGSNEAFF.

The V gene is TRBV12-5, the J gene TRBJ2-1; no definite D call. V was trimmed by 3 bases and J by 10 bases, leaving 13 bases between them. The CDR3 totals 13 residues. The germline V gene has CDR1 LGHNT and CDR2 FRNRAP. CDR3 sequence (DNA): TGTGCTAGTGGTTTCCTTGAGGCTGGCGAGCAGTTCTTC. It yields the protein CASGFLEAGEQFF.